A selection of T cell receptor beta chains follows, all from one sample in a study of liver allograft versus peripheral blood T cells. A single record per CDR3 protein comes from TCRdb applying MiXCR to the reads. The table includes about 8,300 distinct CDR3 sequences, over 15% detected once. The origin of the receptors is a human patient who had a liver transplant. Among the T cells, some may be from the graft donor. Each CDR3 is given with its conserved first and last residue. The order of the fields is J gene, clone size, D gene, V gene, CDR3 DNA, CDR3 protein. The D gene is left open where the match is weak. Clone size, where shown, is once, few, many, or a class for clones that have expanded.

J gene: TRBJ2-1; clone size: -; D gene: TRBD2; V gene: TRBV5-5; CDR3 DNA: TGTGCCAGCAGCTTAGCCGAAGGGACTAGCTGGGGCAATGAGCAGTTCTTC; CDR3 protein: CASSLAEGTSWGNEQFF
J gene: TRBJ1-5; clone size: -; D gene: -; V gene: TRBV12-5; CDR3 DNA: TGTGCTAGTGGTTTGTCCCACCCCCAGCATTTT; CDR3 protein: CASGLSHPQHF
J gene: TRBJ1-1; clone size: -; D gene: -; V gene: TRBV12-3/TRBV12-4; CDR3 DNA: TGTGCCAGCAGGTACGGGGGGACTGAAGCTTTCTTT; CDR3 protein: CASRYGGTEAFF
J gene: TRBJ1-1; clone size: few; D gene: TRBD1; V gene: TRBV5-5; CDR3 DNA: TGTGCCAGCAGCCCCCGGGACAGGGGGCTAACTGAAGCTTTCTTT; CDR3 protein: CASSPRDRGLTEAFF
J gene: TRBJ1-1; clone size: -; D gene: -; V gene: TRBV7-9; CDR3 DNA: TGTGCCAGCAGCCTATTGACCAACACTGAAGCTTTCTTT; CDR3 protein: CASSLLTNTEAFF
J gene: TRBJ1-6; clone size: medium-sized; D gene: -; V gene: TRBV15; CDR3 DNA: TGTGCCACCAGCTCTACCCGGGACGTGGGCTCCTATAATTCACCCCTCCACTTT; CDR3 protein: CATSSTRDVGSYNSPLHF
J gene: TRBJ1-1; clone size: medium-sized; D gene: -; V gene: TRBV7-3; CDR3 DNA: TGTGCCAGCAGCTTAAAGGGCCAGGGATTCGGGACTGAAGCTTTCTTT; CDR3 protein: CASSLKGQGFGTEAFF
J gene: TRBJ2-1; clone size: -; D gene: -; V gene: TRBV9; CDR3 DNA: TGTGCCAGCAGCGTAGAAGGGGACTACAATGAGCAGTTCTTC; CDR3 protein: CASSVEGDYNEQFF
J gene: TRBJ2-2; clone size: -; D gene: -; V gene: TRBV5-6; CDR3 DNA: TGTGCCAGCAGGCCCACAAGGAACACCGGGGAGCTGTTTTTT; CDR3 protein: CASRPTRNTGELFF
J gene: TRBJ2-1; clone size: many; D gene: TRBD1; V gene: TRBV6-2/TRBV6-3; CDR3 DNA: TGTGCCAGCAGTTACTCGAAGTTAGGGACAGGGGACTACAATGAGCAGTTCTTC; CDR3 protein: CASSYSKLGTGDYNEQFF
J gene: TRBJ1-1; clone size: many; D gene: -; V gene: TRBV12-3/TRBV12-4; CDR3 DNA: TGTGCCAGCCCTGGCACTGAAGCTTTCTTT; CDR3 protein: CASPGTEAFF
J gene: TRBJ2-1; clone size: few; D gene: -; V gene: TRBV6-6; CDR3 DNA: TGTGCCAGCAGTTACGGGGCCCCCCGGGGAGATGAGCAGTTCTTC; CDR3 protein: CASSYGAPRGDEQFF
J gene: TRBJ2-7; clone size: many; D gene: -; V gene: TRBV6-5; CDR3 DNA: TGTGCCAGCAGTTACTCAGAGAATCCCTACGAGCAGTACTTC; CDR3 protein: CASSYSENPYEQYF
J gene: TRBJ2-1; clone size: few; D gene: TRBD2; V gene: TRBV11-2; CDR3 DNA: TGTGCCAGCAGCTCATCTACTTGGGAGGGAGCGGCCAATGAGCAGTTCTTC; CDR3 protein: CASSSSTWEGAANEQFF
J gene: TRBJ2-1; clone size: -; D gene: TRBD2; V gene: TRBV27; CDR3 DNA: TGTGCCAGCAGTCGCGGGGGGCCCAGCTCCTACAATGAGCAGTTCTTC; CDR3 protein: CASSRGGPSSYNEQFF
J gene: TRBJ2-7; clone size: few; D gene: TRBD1; V gene: TRBV27; CDR3 DNA: TGTGCCAGCAGTTTATGGGGACAGGGGGACGAGCAGTACTTC; CDR3 protein: CASSLWGQGDEQYF
J gene: TRBJ1-3; clone size: medium-sized; D gene: -; V gene: TRBV6-2/TRBV6-3; CDR3 DNA: TGTGCCAGCACTATATGGAACCCACCCGGAAACACCATATATTTT; CDR3 protein: CASTIWNPPGNTIYF
J gene: TRBJ1-2; clone size: -; D gene: -; V gene: TRBV5-6; CDR3 DNA: TGTGCCAGCAGCTTGCTTGGTGGCTACACCTTC; CDR3 protein: CASSLLGGYTF
J gene: TRBJ1-1; clone size: medium-sized; D gene: TRBD1; V gene: TRBV7-9; CDR3 DNA: TGTGCCAGCAGCCCCCGGGACAGGGGACGGAACACTGAAGCTTTCTTT; CDR3 protein: CASSPRDRGRNTEAFF
J gene: TRBJ2-6; clone size: many; D gene: -; V gene: TRBV11-2; CDR3 DNA: TGTGCCAGCAGCGCGCGACAGGTTGCCTACTCTGGGGCCAACGTCCTGACTTTC; CDR3 protein: CASSARQVAYSGANVLTF
J gene: TRBJ1-2; clone size: medium-sized; D gene: -; V gene: TRBV6-5; CDR3 DNA: TGTGCCAGCAGTTACTCGACTCCGGTGGGCTATGGCTACACCTTC; CDR3 protein: CASSYSTPVGYGYTF
J gene: TRBJ2-7; clone size: few; D gene: TRBD1; V gene: TRBV19; CDR3 DNA: TGTGCCAGTAGCCTAACAGGGGTTTCCTACGAGCAGTACTTC; CDR3 protein: CASSLTGVSYEQYF
J gene: TRBJ1-2; clone size: large; D gene: -; V gene: TRBV12-3/TRBV12-4; CDR3 DNA: TGTGCCAGCAGTGCGTGGGACGGGATGAACTATGGCTACACCTTC; CDR3 protein: CASSAWDGMNYGYTF
J gene: TRBJ2-7; clone size: -; D gene: -; V gene: TRBV25-1; CDR3 DNA: TGTGCCAGCAGTGACCGACAGGCCACCTACGAGCAGTACTTC; CDR3 protein: CASSDRQATYEQYF
J gene: TRBJ1-1; clone size: medium-sized; D gene: -; V gene: TRBV28; CDR3 DNA: TGTGCCGGGGCGGCAGGGGCCACTGAAGCTTTCTTT; CDR3 protein: CAGAAGATEAFF
J gene: TRBJ1-2; clone size: -; D gene: -; V gene: TRBV7-5; CDR3 DNA: -; CDR3 protein: CISVPEAPGQARLYGYTF
J gene: TRBJ1-2; clone size: many; D gene: -; V gene: TRBV6-2/TRBV6-3; CDR3 DNA: TGTGCCAGCAGTTACGCGGACAGTTCTAACTATGGCTACACCTTC; CDR3 protein: CASSYADSSNYGYTF
J gene: TRBJ1-2; clone size: -; D gene: -; V gene: TRBV16; CDR3 DNA: TGTGCCAGCAGCCGACACCGGGACGTCTATGGCTACACCTTC; CDR3 protein: CASSRHRDVYGYTF
J gene: TRBJ2-7; clone size: few; D gene: -; V gene: TRBV12-3/TRBV12-4; CDR3 DNA: TGTGCCAGCAGTTCTACAGGGCCGCGGGAATACTACGAGCAGTACTTC; CDR3 protein: CASSSTGPREYYEQYF
J gene: TRBJ2-1; clone size: many; D gene: TRBD2; V gene: TRBV27; CDR3 DNA: TGTGCCAGCAGTCGGGGGGGGAGCTCCTACAATGAGCAGTTCTTC; CDR3 protein: CASSRGGSSYNEQFF
J gene: TRBJ2-7; clone size: -; D gene: -; V gene: TRBV7-9; CDR3 DNA: TGTGCCAGCAGCTTAGTGAGCGGGCGCTCCTACGAGCAGTACTTC; CDR3 protein: CASSLVSGRSYEQYF
J gene: TRBJ1-1; clone size: -; D gene: -; V gene: TRBV9; CDR3 DNA: TGTGCCAGCAGCGTAGGCCCATCCCCGTATGAAGCTTTCTTT; CDR3 protein: CASSVGPSPYEAFF
J gene: TRBJ1-4; clone size: medium-sized; D gene: -; V gene: TRBV24-1; CDR3 DNA: TGTGCCACCAGTGATGGAGGGGAAGGAGAAAAACTGTTTTTT; CDR3 protein: CATSDGGEGEKLFF
J gene: TRBJ1-2; clone size: medium-sized; D gene: -; V gene: TRBV19; CDR3 DNA: TGTGCCAGTTCCGAAGACACTGGGGATGGCTACACCTTC; CDR3 protein: CASSEDTGDGYTF
J gene: TRBJ1-2; clone size: medium-sized; D gene: -; V gene: TRBV6-5; CDR3 DNA: TGTGCCAGTCATCTAGGGGGGAACTATGGCTACACCTTC; CDR3 protein: CASHLGGNYGYTF
J gene: TRBJ2-7; clone size: medium-sized; D gene: -; V gene: TRBV6-6; CDR3 DNA: TGTGCCAGCAGTTACTTCCTCGCAGGGAAAGGCTACGAGCAGTACTTC; CDR3 protein: CASSYFLAGKGYEQYF
J gene: TRBJ2-1; clone size: few; D gene: -; V gene: TRBV5-6; CDR3 DNA: TGTGCCAGCAGCTGGTCAGACAATGAGCAGTTCTTC; CDR3 protein: CASSWSDNEQFF
J gene: TRBJ1-5; clone size: many; D gene: -; V gene: TRBV27; CDR3 DNA: TGTGCCAGCAGTTTATGGATGGGCCAGCCCCAGCATTTT; CDR3 protein: CASSLWMGQPQHF
J gene: TRBJ1-2; clone size: medium-sized; D gene: -; V gene: TRBV7-2; CDR3 DNA: TGTGCCAGCAGCTTAGGGACGAGGCGTGGCTACACCTTC; CDR3 protein: CASSLGTRRGYTF
J gene: TRBJ2-1; clone size: medium-sized; D gene: -; V gene: TRBV6-5; CDR3 DNA: TGTGCCAGCAGTTACGGAATGGACACTTACAATGAGCAGTTCTTC; CDR3 protein: CASSYGMDTYNEQFF
J gene: TRBJ1-5; clone size: -; D gene: -; V gene: TRBV19; CDR3 DNA: TGTGCCAGTAGTATAGCGGGGTATAGCAATCAGCCCCAGCATTTT; CDR3 protein: CASSIAGYSNQPQHF
J gene: TRBJ2-1; clone size: -; D gene: -; V gene: TRBV12-3/TRBV12-4; CDR3 DNA: TGTGCCAGCAGCCCCGGGGCCGCCTACAATGAGCAGTTCTTC; CDR3 protein: CASSPGAAYNEQFF
J gene: TRBJ2-1; clone size: -; D gene: -; V gene: TRBV7-9; CDR3 DNA: TGTGCCAGCAGTTCACGGACTACCAGCAATGAGCAGTTCTTC; CDR3 protein: CASSSRTTSNEQFF
J gene: TRBJ1-6; clone size: few; D gene: TRBD1; V gene: TRBV27; CDR3 DNA: TGTGCCAGCAGCCCTGGACAGGAGAATCTGCAACCCCTCCACTTT; CDR3 protein: CASSPGQENLQPLHF
J gene: TRBJ2-1; clone size: many; D gene: -; V gene: TRBV29-1; CDR3 DNA: TGCAGCGTTGTTCAGGGCGATGAGCAGTTCTTC; CDR3 protein: CSVVQGDEQFF
J gene: TRBJ2-7; clone size: many; D gene: -; V gene: TRBV5-6; CDR3 DNA: TGTGCCAGCAGCCACGGGACATCCGCATACGAGCAGTACTTC; CDR3 protein: CASSHGTSAYEQYF
J gene: TRBJ1-1; clone size: -; D gene: -; V gene: TRBV20-1; CDR3 DNA: TGCAGTGCTAGAGAGGGGGGAGATGGCACTGAAGCTTTCTTT; CDR3 protein: CSAREGGDGTEAFF
J gene: TRBJ1-2; clone size: medium-sized; D gene: -; V gene: TRBV18; CDR3 DNA: TGTGCCAGCTCACCGCCTTCTCAGGGACTAAACTATGGCTACACCTTC; CDR3 protein: CASSPPSQGLNYGYTF
J gene: TRBJ1-4; clone size: few; D gene: -; V gene: TRBV7-9; CDR3 DNA: TGTGCCAGCAGCGACGACAGCCAGAATGAAAAACTGTTTTTT; CDR3 protein: CASSDDSQNEKLFF
J gene: TRBJ2-7; clone size: -; D gene: TRBD1; V gene: TRBV7-9; CDR3 DNA: TGTGCCGGGGATACAGGGGCCCCCGAGCAGTACTTC; CDR3 protein: CAGDTGAPEQYF